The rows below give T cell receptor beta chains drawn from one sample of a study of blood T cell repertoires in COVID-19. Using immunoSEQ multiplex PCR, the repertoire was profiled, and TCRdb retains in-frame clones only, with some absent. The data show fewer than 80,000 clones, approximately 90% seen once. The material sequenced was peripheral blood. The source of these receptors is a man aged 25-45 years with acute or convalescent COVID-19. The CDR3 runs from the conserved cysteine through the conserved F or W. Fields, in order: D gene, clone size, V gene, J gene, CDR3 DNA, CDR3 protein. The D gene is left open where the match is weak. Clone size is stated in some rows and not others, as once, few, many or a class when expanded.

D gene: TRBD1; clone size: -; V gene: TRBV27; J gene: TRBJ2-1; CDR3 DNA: TGTGCCAGCAGTGCCCGACAGGGGGCGAAATGGAATGAGCAGTTCTTC; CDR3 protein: CASSARQGAKWNEQFF
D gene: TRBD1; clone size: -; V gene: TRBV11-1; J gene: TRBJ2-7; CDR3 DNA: TGTGCCAGCAGGAGAGACAGGGGGCGGTCCTACGAGCAGTACTTC; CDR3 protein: CASRRDRGRSYEQYF
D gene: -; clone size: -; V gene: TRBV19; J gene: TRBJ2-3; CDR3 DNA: TGTGCCAGTAGTATAGGGCTAGCGCAAGGCGAGGCAGATACGCAGTATTTT; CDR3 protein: CASSIGLAQGEADTQYF
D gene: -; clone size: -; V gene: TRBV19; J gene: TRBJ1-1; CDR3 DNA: TGTGCCACCCGAACCGCCCAAGGGGGGGGCCCGGAAGCTTTCTTT; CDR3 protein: CATRTAQGGGPEAFF
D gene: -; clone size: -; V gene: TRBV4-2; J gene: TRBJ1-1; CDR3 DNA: TGTGCCAGCAGCCAATTCAAGACAGGATCCACCCTGGCCGCTTTCTTT; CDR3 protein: CASSQFKTGSTLAAFF
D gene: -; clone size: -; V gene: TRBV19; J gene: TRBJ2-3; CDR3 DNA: TGTGCCAGCGGTGGTATGGGCACAGATACGCAGTATTTT; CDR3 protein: CASGGMGTDTQYF
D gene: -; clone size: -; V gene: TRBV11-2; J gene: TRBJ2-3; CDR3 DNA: TGTGCCAGCAGCTTAGATGGTGGGCACACAGATACGCAGTATTTT; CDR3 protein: CASSLDGGHTDTQYF
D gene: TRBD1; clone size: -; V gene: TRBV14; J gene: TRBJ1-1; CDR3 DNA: TGTGCCAGCAGTCTAGACAGGGGCGTTATGAACACTGAAGCTTTCTTT; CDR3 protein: CASSLDRGVMNTEAFF
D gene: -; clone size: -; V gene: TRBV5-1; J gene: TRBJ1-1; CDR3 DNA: TGCGCCAGCAGCTCACTGGACAAGACTGAAGCTTTCTTT; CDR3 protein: CASSSLDKTEAFF
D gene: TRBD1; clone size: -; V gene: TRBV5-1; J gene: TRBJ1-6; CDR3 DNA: TGCGCCAGCAGAGACGAACGGACAGGGAGGTCACCCCTCCACTTT; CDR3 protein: CASRDERTGRSPLHF
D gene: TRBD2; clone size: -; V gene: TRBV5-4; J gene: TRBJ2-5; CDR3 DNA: TGTGCCAGCAGCTCAAGAGCGGGGGGGGGAGAGACCCAGTACTTC; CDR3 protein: CASSSRAGGGETQYF
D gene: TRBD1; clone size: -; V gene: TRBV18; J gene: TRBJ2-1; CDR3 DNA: TGTGCCAGCTCACCCGGGACAGGGGGATACAATGAGCAGTTCTTC; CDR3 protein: CASSPGTGGYNEQFF
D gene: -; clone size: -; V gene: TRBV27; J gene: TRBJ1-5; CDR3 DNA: TGTGCCAGCAGTGACCGACAGGGCAATCAGCCCCAGCATTTT; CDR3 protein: CASSDRQGNQPQHF
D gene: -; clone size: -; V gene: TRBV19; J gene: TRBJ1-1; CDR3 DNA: TGTGCCAGTAGTATAACGTCTACGAACACTGAAGCTTTCTTT; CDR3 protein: CASSITSTNTEAFF
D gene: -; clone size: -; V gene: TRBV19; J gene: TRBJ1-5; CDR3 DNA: TGTGCCAGTAGTCCTAAATCTGGCAATCAGCCCCAGCATTTT; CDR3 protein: CASSPKSGNQPQHF
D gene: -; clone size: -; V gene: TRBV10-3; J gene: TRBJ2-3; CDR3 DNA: TGTGCCATCAGTGTGGTGCGAGCAGATACGCAGTATTTT; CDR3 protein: CAISVVRADTQYF
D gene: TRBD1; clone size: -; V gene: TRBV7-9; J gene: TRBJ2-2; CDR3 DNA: TGTGCCAGCAGCTTGACAGGGTTTACCGGGGAGCTGTTTTTT; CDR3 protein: CASSLTGFTGELFF
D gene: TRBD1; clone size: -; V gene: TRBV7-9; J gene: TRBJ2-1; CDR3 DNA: TGTGCCAGCAGCTCAACAGGGGTCGATGAGCAGTTCTTC; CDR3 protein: CASSSTGVDEQFF
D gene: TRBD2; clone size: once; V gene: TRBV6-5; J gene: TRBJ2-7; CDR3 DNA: TGTGCCAGCGGTACTAGCGGGTCGTACGAGCAGTACTTC; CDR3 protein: CASGTSGSYEQYF
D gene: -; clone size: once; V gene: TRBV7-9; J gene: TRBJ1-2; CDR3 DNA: TGTGCCAGCAGTTTCAGGGAGGGTAACTATGGCTACACCTTC; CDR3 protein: CASSFREGNYGYTF
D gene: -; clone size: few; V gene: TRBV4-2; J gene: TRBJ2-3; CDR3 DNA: TGTGCCAGCAGCCAAGATCAGCGGCAGGGGCGGGGGCTCAAGGCAGATACGCAGTATTTT; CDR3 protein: CASSQDQRQGRGLKADTQYF
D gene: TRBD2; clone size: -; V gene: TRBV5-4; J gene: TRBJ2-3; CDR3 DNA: TGTGCCAGCAGCTTGGTGACGGGGGGGATCACAGATACGCAGTATTTT; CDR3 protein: CASSLVTGGITDTQYF
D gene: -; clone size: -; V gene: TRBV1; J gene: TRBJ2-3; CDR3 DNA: TGCACCAGCAGCTCAAGAGTGCGGGACCCCACGGAGAGATCTAACACAGATACGCAGTATTTT; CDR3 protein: CTSSSRVRDPTERSNTDTQYF
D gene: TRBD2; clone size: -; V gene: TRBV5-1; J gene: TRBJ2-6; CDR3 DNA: TGCGCCAGCAGCTTGCTAGCGGGGGCCATATCTGGGGCCAACGTCCTGACTTTC; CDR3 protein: CASSLLAGAISGANVLTF
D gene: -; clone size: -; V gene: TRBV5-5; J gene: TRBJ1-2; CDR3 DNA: TGTGCCAGCAGCTCCACGGCAGGGGCCGCTAACTATGGCTACACCTTC; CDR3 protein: CASSSTAGAANYGYTF
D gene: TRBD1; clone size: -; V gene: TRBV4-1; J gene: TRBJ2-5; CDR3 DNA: TGCGCCAGCAGCCCCGGACAGGGGCCTCGCCAAGAGACCCAGTACTTC; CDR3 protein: CASSPGQGPRQETQYF
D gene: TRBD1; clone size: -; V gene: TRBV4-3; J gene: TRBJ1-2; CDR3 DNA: TGCGCCAGCAGCCACCCGGACAGGGACAATGGCTACACCTTC; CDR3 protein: CASSHPDRDNGYTF
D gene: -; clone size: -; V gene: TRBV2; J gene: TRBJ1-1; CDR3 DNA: TGTGCCAGCGGCGTTTTATTAGGGGTCACTGAAGCTTTCTTT; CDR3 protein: CASGVLLGVTEAFF
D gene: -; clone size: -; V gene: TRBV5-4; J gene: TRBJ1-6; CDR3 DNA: TGTGCCAGCAGCCTGGGGGGACTGTCCCTCCACTTT; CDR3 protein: CASSLGGLSLHF
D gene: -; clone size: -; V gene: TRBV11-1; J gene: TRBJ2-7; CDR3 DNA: TGTGCCAGCAGCCTGCACGGACAAGCTAACTACGAGCAGTACTTC; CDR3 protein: CASSLHGQANYEQYF
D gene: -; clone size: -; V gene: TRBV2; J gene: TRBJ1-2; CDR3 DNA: TGTGCCAGCAGTGATCCGGTTTTGGACAGCAGGTATGGCTACACCTTC; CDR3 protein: CASSDPVLDSRYGYTF
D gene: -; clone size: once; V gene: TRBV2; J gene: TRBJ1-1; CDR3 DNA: TGTGCCAGCCGAGCGGGAGAGAACACTGAAGCTTTCTTT; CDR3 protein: CASRAGENTEAFF
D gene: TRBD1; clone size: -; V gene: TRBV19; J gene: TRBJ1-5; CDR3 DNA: TGTGCCAGTACCCAGACGGGGACAGGGTGGGATCAGCCCCAGCATTTT; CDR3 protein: CASTQTGTGWDQPQHF
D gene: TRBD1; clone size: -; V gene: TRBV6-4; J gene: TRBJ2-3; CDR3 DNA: TGTGCCAGCAGTGCCGGACAGGGAGATACGCAGTATTTT; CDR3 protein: CASSAGQGDTQYF
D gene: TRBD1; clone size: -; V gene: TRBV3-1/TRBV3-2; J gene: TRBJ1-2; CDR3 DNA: TGTGCCAGCAGCCAAGTAACAGGGGGGGCAGGCTATGGCTACACCTTC; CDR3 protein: CASSQVTGGAGYGYTF
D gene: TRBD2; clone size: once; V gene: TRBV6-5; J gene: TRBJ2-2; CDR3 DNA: TGTGCCAGCGGGAGCGGGACCGGGCGGGGGGAGCTGTTTTTT; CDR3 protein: CASGSGTGRGELFF
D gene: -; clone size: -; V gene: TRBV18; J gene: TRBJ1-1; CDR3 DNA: TGTGCCAGCTCACCACAACGGGAAACTGAAGCTTTCTTT; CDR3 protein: CASSPQRETEAFF
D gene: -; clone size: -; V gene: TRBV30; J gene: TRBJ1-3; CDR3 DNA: TGTGCCTGGAGAGCGGACAGCTCTGGAAACACCATATATTTT; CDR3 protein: CAWRADSSGNTIYF
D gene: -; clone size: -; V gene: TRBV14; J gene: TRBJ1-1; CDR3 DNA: TGTGCCAGCAGCCATTTTGGCAGGAACACTGAAGCTTTCTTT; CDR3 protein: CASSHFGRNTEAFF
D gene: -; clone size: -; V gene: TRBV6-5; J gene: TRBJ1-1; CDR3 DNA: TGTGCCAGCATTCCTGCATGGGGGCAGACTGAAGCTTTCTTT; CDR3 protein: CASIPAWGQTEAFF
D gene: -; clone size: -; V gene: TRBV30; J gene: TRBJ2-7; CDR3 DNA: TGTGCCTGGAGTCCCCAAGGAGGGTACTACGAGCAGTACTTC; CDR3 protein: CAWSPQGGYYEQYF
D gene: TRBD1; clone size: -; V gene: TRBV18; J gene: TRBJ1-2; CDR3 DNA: TGTGCCAGCTCACCGGAAGGACAGGGCTATGGCTACACCTTC; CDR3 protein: CASSPEGQGYGYTF